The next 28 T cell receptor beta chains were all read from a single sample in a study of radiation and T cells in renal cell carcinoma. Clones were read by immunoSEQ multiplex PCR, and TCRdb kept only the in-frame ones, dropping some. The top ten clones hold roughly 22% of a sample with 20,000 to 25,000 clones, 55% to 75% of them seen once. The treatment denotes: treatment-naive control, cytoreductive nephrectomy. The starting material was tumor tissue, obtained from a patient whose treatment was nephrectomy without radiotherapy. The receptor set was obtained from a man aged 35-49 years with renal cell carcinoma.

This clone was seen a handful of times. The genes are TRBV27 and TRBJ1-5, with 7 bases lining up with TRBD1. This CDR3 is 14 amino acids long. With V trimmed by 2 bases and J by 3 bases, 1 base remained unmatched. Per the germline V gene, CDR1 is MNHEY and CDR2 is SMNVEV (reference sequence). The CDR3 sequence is CASSLTGDNQPQHF. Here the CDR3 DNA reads TGTGCCAGCAGTTTAACAGGGGACAATCAGCCCCAGCATTTT.

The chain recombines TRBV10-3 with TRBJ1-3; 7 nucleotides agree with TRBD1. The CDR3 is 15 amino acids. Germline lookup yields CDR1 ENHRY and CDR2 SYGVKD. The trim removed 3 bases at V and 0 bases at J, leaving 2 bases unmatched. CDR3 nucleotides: TGTGCCATCAGTGACTGGACAGGCTCTGGAAACACCATATATTTT. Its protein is CAISDWTGSGNTIYF.

CDR3 in DNA: TGTGCCAGCAGTCCAATAGCGGGGAACTACAATGAGCAGTTCTTC. Translation gives CASSPIAGNYNEQFF. The genes are TRBV6-5 and TRBJ2-1, with 8 bases that match TRBD2. The V gene end was trimmed by 5 bases and the J gene end by 3 bases; junction bases not matched to a gene: 6. Germline CDR1 MNHEY, CDR2 SVGAGI. The CDR3 is 15 amino acids.

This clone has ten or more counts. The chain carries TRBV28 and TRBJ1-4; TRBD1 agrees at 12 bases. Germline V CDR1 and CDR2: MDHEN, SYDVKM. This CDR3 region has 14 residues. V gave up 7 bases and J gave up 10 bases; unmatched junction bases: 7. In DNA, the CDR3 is TGTGCCAGCACCACCGGGACAGGGGGCCCAAAACTGTTTTTT. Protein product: CASTTGTGGPKLFF.

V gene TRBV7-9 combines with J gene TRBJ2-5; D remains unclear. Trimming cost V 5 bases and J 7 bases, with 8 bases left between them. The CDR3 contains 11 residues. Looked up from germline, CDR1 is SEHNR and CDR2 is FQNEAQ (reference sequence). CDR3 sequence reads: CASSLSGTQYF. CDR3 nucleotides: TGTGCCAGCAGCCTCAGTGGGACCCAGTACTTC.

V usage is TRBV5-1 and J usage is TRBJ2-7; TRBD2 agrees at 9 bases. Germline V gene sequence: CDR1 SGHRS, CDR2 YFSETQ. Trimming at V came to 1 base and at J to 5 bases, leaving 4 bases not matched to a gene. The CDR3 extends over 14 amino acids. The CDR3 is CASSLLSGSDEQYF. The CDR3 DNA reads TGCGCCAGCAGCTTGCTTAGCGGGAGCGACGAGCAGTACTTC.

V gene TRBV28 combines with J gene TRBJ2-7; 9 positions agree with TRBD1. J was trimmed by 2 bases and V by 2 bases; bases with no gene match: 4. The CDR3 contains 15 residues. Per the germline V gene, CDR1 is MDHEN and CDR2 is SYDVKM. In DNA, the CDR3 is TGTGCCAGCAGTTTAACCGGGACAGGGCCCTACGAGCAGTACTTC. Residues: CASSLTGTGPYEQYF. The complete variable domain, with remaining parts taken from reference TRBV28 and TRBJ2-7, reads DVKVTQSSRYLVKRTGEKVFLECVQDMDHENMFWYRQDPGLGLRLIYFSYDVKMKEKGDIPEGYSVSREKKERFSLILESASTNQTSMYLCASSLTGTGPYEQYFGPGTRLTVT.

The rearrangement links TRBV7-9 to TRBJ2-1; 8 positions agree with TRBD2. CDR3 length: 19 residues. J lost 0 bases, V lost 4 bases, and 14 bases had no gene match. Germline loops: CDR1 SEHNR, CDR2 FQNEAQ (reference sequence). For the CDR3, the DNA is TGTGCCAGCAGCTCCTTCACCAAGCGCGGGAGGAGCTCCTACAATGAGCAGTTCTTC. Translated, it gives CASSSFTKRGRSSYNEQFF. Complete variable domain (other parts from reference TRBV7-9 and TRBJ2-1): DTGVSQNPRHKITKRGQNVTFRCDPISEHNRLYWYRQTLGQGPEFLTYFQNEAQLEKSRLLSDRFSAERPKGSFSTLEIQRTEQGDSAMYLCASSSFTKRGRSSYNEQFFGPGTRLTVL.

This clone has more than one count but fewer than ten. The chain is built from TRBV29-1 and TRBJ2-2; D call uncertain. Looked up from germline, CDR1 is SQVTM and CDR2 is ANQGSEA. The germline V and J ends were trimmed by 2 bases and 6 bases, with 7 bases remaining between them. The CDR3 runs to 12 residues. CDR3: CSVERAAGELFF. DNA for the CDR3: TGCAGCGTTGAACGGGCTGCCGGGGAGCTGTTTTTT.

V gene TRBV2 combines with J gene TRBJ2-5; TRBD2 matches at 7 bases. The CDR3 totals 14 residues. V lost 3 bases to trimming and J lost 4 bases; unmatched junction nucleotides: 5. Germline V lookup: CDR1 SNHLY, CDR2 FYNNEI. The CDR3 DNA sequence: TGTGCCAGCAGTGATCCGGGCGGGAGAGAGACCCAGTACTTC. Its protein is CASSDPGGRETQYF.

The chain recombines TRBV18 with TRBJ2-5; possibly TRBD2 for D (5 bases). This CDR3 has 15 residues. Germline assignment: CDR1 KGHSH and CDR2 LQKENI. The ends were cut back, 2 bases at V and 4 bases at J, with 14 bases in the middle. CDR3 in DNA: TGTGCCAGCTCACCATCGGGAATTAATGGAGAGACCCAGTACTTC. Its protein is CASSPSGINGETQYF. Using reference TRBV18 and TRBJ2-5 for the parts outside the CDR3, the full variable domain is NAGVMQNPRHLVRRRGQEARLRCSPMKGHSHVYWYRQLPEEGLKFMVYLQKENIIDESGMPKERFSAEFPKEGPSILRIQQVVRGDSAAYFCASSPSGINGETQYFGPGTRLLVL.

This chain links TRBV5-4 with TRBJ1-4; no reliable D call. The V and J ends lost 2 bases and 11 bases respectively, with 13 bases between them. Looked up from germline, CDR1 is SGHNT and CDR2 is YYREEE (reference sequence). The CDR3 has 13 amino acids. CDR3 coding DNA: TGTGCCAGCAGCTTTAATTCGGGAGGGAAACTGTTTTTT. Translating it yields CASSFNSGGKLFF.

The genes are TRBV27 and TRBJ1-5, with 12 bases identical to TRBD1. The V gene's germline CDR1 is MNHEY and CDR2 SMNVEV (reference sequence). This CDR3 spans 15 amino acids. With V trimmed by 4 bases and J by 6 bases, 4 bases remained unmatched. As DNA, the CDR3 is TGTGCCAGCAGTTCCGGGACAGGGGGCGGTCAGCCCCAGCATTTT. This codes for CASSSGTGGGQPQHF.

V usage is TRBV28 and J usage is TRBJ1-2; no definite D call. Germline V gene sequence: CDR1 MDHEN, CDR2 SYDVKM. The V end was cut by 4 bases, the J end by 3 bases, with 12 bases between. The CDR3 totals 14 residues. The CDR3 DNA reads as TGTGCCAGCAGTTCCCACAGTGGGCACTATGGCTACACCTTC. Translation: CASSSHSGHYGYTF.

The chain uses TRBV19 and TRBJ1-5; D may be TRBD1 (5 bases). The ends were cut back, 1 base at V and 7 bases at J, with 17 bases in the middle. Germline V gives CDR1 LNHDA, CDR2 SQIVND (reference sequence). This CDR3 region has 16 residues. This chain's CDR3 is CASSIVGGRGHQPQHF. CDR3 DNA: TGTGCCAGTAGTATAGTCGGGGGACGGGGTCACCAGCCCCAGCATTTT.

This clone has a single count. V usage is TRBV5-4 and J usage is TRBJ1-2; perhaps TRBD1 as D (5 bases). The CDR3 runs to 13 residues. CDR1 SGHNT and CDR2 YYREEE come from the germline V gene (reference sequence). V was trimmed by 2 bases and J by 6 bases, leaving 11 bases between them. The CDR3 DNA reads TGTGCCAGCAGCTTTCAGGGTAGCGATGGCTACACCTTC. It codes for CASSFQGSDGYTF.

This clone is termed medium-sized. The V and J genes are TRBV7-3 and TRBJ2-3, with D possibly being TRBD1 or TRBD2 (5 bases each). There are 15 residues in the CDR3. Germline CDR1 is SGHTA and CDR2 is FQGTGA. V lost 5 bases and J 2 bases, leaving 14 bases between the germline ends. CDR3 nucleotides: TGTGCCAGCAGCCCTGGGGACCACTACACAGATACGCAGTATTTT. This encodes CASSPGDHYTDTQYF. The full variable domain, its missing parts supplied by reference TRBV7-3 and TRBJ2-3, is GAGVSQTPSNKVTEKGKYVELRCDPISGHTALYWYRQSLGQGPEFLIYFQGTGAADDSGLPNDRFFAVRPEGSVSTLKIQRTERGDSAVYLCASSPGDHYTDTQYFGPGTRLTVL.

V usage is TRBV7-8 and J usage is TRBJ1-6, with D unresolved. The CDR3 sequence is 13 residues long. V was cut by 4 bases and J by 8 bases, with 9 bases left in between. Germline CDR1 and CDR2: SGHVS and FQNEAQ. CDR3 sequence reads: CASSSVRDSPLHF. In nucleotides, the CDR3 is TGTGCCAGCAGCTCAGTCCGGGATTCACCCCTCCACTTT.

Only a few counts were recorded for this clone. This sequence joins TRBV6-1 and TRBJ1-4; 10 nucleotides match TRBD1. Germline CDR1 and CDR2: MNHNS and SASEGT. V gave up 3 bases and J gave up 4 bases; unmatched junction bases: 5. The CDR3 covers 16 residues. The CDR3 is CASSEGQGTGNEKLFF. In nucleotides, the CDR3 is TGTGCCAGCAGTGAGGGACAGGGGACGGGTAATGAAAAACTGTTTTTT.

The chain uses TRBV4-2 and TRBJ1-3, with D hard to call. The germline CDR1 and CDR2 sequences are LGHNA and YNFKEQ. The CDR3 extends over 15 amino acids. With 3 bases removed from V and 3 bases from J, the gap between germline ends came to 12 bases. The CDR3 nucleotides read TGTGCCAGCAGCCAGACGGGGTCCATTGGAAACACCATATATTTT. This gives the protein CASSQTGSIGNTIYF.

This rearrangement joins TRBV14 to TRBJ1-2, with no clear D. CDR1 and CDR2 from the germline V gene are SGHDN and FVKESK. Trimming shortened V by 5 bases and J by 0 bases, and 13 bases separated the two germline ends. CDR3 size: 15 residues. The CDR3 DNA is TGTGCCAGCAGCAAAGCTGGGAGAACTAACTATGGCTACACCTTC. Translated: CASSKAGRTNYGYTF.

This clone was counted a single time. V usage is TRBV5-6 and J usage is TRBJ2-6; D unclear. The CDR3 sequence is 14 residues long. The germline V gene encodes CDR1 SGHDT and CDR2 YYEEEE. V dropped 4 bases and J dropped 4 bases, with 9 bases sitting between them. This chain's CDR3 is CASSPPPGANVLTF. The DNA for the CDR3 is TGTGCCAGCAGCCCCCCGCCGGGGGCCAACGTCCTGACTTTC.

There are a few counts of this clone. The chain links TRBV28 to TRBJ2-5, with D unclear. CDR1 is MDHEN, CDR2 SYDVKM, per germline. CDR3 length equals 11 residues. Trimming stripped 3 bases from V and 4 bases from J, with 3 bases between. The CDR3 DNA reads TGTGCCAGCAGTTTTTTAGAGACCCAGTACTTC. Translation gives CASSFLETQYF. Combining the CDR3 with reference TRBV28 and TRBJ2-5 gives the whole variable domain DVKVTQSSRYLVKRTGEKVFLECVQDMDHENMFWYRQDPGLGLRLIYFSYDVKMKEKGDIPEGYSVSREKKERFSLILESASTNQTSMYLCASSFLETQYFGPGTRLLVL.

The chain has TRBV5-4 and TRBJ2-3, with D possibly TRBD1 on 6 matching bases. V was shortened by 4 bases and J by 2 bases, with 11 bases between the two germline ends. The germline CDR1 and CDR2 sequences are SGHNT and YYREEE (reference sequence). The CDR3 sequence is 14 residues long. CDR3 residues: CASSKQGPTDTQYF. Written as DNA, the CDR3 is TGTGCCAGCAGCAAACAGGGCCCCACAGATACGCAGTATTTT.

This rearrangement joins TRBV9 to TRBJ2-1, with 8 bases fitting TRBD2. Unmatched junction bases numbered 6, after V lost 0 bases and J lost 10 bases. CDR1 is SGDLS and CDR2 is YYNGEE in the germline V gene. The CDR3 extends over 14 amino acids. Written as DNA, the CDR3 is TGTGCCAGCAGCGTAGGAGGACTAGCTCGAGAGCAGTTCTTC. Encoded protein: CASSVGGLAREQFF.

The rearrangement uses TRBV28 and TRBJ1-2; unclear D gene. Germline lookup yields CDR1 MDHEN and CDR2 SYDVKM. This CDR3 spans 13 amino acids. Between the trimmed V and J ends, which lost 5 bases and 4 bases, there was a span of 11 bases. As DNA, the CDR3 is TGTGCCAGCAGTACCCCTAATTCCTATGGCTACACCTTC. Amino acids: CASSTPNSYGYTF.

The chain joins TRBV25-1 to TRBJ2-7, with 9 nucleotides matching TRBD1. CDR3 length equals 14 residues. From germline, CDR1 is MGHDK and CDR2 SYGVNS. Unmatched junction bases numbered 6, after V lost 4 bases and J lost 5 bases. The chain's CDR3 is CASSVWDRADEQYF. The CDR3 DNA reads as TGTGCCAGCAGTGTTTGGGACAGGGCGGACGAGCAGTACTTC.

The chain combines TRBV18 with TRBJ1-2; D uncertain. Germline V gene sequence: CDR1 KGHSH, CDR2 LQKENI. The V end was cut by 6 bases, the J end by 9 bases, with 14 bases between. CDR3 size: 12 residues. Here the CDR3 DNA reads TGTGCCAGCTCCCCGAACTCGGGAAGCTACACCTTC. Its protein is CASSPNSGSYTF. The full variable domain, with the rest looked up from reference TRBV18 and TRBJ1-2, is NAGVMQNPRHLVRRRGQEARLRCSPMKGHSHVYWYRQLPEEGLKFMVYLQKENIIDESGMPKERFSAEFPKEGPSILRIQQVVRGDSAAYFCASSPNSGSYTFGSGTRLTVV.